This TCR beta chain was retrieved from a study of early T cells in non-severe SARS-CoV-2 infection. Study background: The sequenced material was bulk RNA from unsorted whole blood, and its chains were unpaired. Notes on the study in general: The study's VDJdb matching favored anti-spike CD8 responses and missed private and CD4 specificities.

There are 14 residues in the CDR3. V was pared by 5 bases and J by 3 bases, with 14 bases between. Germline loops: CDR1 SGHTA, CDR2 FQGNSA. Researchers attached unique molecular identifiers to individual cDNA molecules. Each CDR3 protein is one row after TCRdb ran MiXCR on the 5' RACE reads. The sample includes approximately 30,000 distinct CDR3 sequences, approximately 5.6% seen only once; the top ten take more than 20%. This clonotype was observed at least ten times. Its specificity is unknown. The sample taken for sequencing was whole blood. This TCR was recovered from an adult who was a healthcare worker with PCR-confirmed SARS-CoV-2 infection or an uninfected control (not recorded which). The V and J genes are TRBV7-2 and TRBJ2-7; D possibly corresponds to TRBD2 (6 bases). CDR3 DNA sequence: TGTGCCAGCAGCCATCCGGGAGCCTACTACGAGCAGTACTTC. Translated: CASSHPGAYYEQYF. The complete variable domain, with remaining parts taken from reference TRBV7-2 and TRBJ2-7, reads GAGVSQSPSNKVTEKGKDVELRCDPISGHTALYWYRQSLGQGLEFLIYFQGNSAPDKSGLPSDRFSAERTGGSVSTLTIQRTQQEDSAVYLCASSHPGAYYEQYFGPGTRLTVT.